This T cell receptor (beta chain) was sequenced during a study of blood T cell repertoires in COVID-19. In the source study's methods: For nucleated cells, counts were estimated from reference gene primer amplification. Sequencing was performed with immunoSEQ multiplex PCR; in TCRdb, only in-frame clones are kept and a portion is missing. V, J and clone size reflect that table, while D and trimming were determined from the DNA. The sample includes 26,000 or so clones, roughly nine tenths of them seen just once. Only one count was recorded for this clone. V dropped 5 bases and J dropped 4 bases, with 18 bases sitting between them. Germline values: CDR1 SGHAT, CDR2 FQNNGV. This CDR3 is 15 amino acids long.

The sequenced sample consisted of peripheral blood. The genes are TRBV11-2 and TRBJ2-7; D possibly corresponds to TRBD2 (6 bases). The receptor comes from a human donor in a cohort sampled during active COVID-19. This chain's CDR3 is CASSPRPGRGYEQYF. The CDR3 nucleotides read TGTGCCAGCAGCCCTCGTCCGGGACGGGGGTACGAGCAGTACTTC.